This T cell receptor (beta chain) stems from a study of CXCR3-negative and CXCR3-positive naive CD8 T cells. Study results and caveats: Comparably high diversity marked both naive subsets, whereas memory CD8+ cells had much lower diversity. The study found that naive CXCR3-negative and CXCR3-positive cells shared TRBV-TRBJ usage, while memory cells differed. TRB CDR3 hydrophobicity was greater in CXCR3-positive naive cells than in CXCR3-negative naive cells.

Note on this clonotype: Its antigen remains unknown.

CDR3 size: 14 residues. UMI labels and 5' RACE were used to prepare the TRB cDNA libraries. Each CDR3 protein gets one entry in TCRdb, which reprocessed the 5' RACE reads and gives no DNA. The sample table sets out about 42,000 distinct CDR3 sequences. The sequenced sample was naive CXCR3- CD8+ T cells from blood. Subset described: CD45RO-CCR7+CD27+CD95- naive CD8+ T cells lacking CXCR3 (TNR3-). The receptor was isolated from a human donor in good health. Some clones in this sample may be carry-over from other donors' samples. The rearrangement links TRBV12-3 or TRBV12-4 to TRBJ2-1; TCRdb selects TRBD1, and the lack of DNA leaves this call unchecked. This CDR3 reads CASNAQGPYNEQFF.